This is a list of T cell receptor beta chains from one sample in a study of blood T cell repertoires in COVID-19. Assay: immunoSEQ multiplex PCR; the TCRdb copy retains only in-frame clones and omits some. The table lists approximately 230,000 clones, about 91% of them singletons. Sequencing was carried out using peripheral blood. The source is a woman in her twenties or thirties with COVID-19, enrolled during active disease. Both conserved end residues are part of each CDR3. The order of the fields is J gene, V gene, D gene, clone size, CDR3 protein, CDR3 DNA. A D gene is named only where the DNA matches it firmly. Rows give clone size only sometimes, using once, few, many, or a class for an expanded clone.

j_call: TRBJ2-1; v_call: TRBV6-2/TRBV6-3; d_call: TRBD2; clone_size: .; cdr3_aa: CASSYLPTSGSSYNEQFF; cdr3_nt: TGTGCCAGCAGTTACCTCCCGACTAGCGGGAGCTCCTACAATGAGCAGTTCTTC
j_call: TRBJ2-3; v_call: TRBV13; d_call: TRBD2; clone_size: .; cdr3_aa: CASRVGAGLAGTDTQYF; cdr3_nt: TGTGCCAGCAGAGTGGGGGCTGGACTAGCCGGCACAGATACGCAGTATTTT
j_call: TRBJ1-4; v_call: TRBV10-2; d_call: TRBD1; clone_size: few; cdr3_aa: CASSAREDRPWGEKLFF; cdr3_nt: TGCGCCAGCAGTGCGAGGGAGGACAGGCCATGGGGTGAAAAACTGTTTTTT
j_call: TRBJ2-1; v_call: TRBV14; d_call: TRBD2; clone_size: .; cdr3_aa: CASSPLWLAVNNEQFF; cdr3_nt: TGTGCCAGCAGCCCCCTGTGGCTAGCGGTAAACAATGAGCAGTTCTTC
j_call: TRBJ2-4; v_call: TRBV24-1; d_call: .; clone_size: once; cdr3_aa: CATSDSRDLSIQYF; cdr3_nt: TGTGCCACCAGTGATTCGCGGGACTTAAGCATTCAGTACTTC
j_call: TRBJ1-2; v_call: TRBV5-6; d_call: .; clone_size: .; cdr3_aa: CASSLAAGYGYTF; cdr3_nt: TGTGCCAGCAGCTTGGCCGCAGGGTATGGCTACACCTTC
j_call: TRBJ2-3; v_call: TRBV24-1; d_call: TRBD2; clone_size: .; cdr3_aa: CATSGQRGGTDTQYF; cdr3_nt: TGTGCCACCAGTGGGCAGCGGGGGGGCACAGATACGCAGTATTTT
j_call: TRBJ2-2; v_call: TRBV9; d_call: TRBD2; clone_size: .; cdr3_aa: CASSARGGAYTGELFF; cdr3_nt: TGTGCCAGCAGCGCCCGGGGGGGAGCCTACACCGGGGAGCTGTTTTTT
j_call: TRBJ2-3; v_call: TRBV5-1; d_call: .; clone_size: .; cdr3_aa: CASSPWEGGTDTQYF; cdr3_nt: TGCGCCAGCAGCCCTTGGGAGGGGGGCACAGATACGCAGTATTTT
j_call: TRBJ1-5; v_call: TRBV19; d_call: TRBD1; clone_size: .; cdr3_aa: CASSILGQSGNQPQHF; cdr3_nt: TGTGCCAGTAGTATCCTGGGACAGTCTGGCAATCAGCCCCAGCATTTT
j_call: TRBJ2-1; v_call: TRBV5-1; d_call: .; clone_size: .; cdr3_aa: CASSLQLYSTDSHEQFF; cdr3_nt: TGCGCCAGCAGCTTGCAGCTATATTCGACGGACTCCCACGAGCAGTTCTTC
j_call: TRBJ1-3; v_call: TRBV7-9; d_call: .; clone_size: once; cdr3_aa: CASSLAGKGGNTIYF; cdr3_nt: TGTGCCAGCAGCTTGGCAGGGAAGGGTGGAAACACCATATATTTT
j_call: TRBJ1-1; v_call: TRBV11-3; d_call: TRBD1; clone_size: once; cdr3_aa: CASSPGTGDGSEAFF; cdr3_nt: TGTGCCAGCAGCCCCGGGACAGGGGATGGATCTGAAGCTTTCTTT
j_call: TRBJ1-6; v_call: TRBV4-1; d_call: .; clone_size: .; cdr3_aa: CASSQDQGANSPLHF; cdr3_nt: TGCGCCAGCAGCCAAGATCAGGGCGCGAATTCACCCCTCCACTTT
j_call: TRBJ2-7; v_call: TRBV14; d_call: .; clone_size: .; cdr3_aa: CASSPRQGSSYEQYF; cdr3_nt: TGTGCCAGCAGCCCCCGGCAGGGGTCGTCCTACGAGCAGTACTTC
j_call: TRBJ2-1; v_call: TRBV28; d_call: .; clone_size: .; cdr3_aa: CASASGGALDEQFF; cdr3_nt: TGTGCCAGCGCCTCGGGCGGGGCCCTCGATGAGCAGTTCTTC
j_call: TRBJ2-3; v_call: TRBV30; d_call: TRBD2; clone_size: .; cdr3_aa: CAWSPREGLQYF; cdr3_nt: TGTGCCTGGAGTCCTAGGGAGGGTTTGCAGTATTTT